This T cell receptor beta chain was retrieved from a study of T cells in Graves' hyperthyroidism and ophthalmopathy. Findings of the study overall: The model made its ophthalmopathy prediction, and onset followed a median approximately 6.5 months later. Classification by a 13 V-J model distinguished ophthalmopathy from stable hyperthyroidism. Expanded thyroid clonotypes (above 0.001) were mostly also found in blood.

The TCR beta CDR3 regions underwent amplification using RNA transcripts as the source. HTBI primers were the set used in a first-round RT-PCR of the TCR CDR3. TCRdb recomputed calls from the multiplex PCR reads with MiXCR, one row per CDR3 protein. The data show over 650,000 distinct CDR3 sequences, just under 45% seen once. With regard to this clonotype: Its antigen is unidentified.

Patients showing uncontrolled infection, other autoimmune disease, pregnancy or lactation were ineligible. The V end was cut by 6 bases, the J end by 0 bases, with 9 bases between. This CDR3 spans 14 amino acids. The gene calls are TRBV12-3 or TRBV12-4 and TRBJ1-5; TRBD1 might be the D (6 bases). The receptor was isolated from an adult man with Graves' disease, either hyperthyroidism or ophthalmopathy (not recorded which). The sequencing sample was made of peripheral blood or thyroid tissue (not recorded which). The CDR3 DNA reads as TGTGCCAGCAGAAGACAGGTTAGCAATCAGCCCCAGCATTTT. Protein sequence: CASRRQVSNQPQHF.